This T cell receptor (beta chain) was recovered during a study of T-cell reconstitution after alpha-beta-depleted transplantation in children. The CDR3 consists of 14 residues. CDR1 is SQVTM, CDR2 ANQGSEA, per germline. The V gene lost 4 bases and the J gene lost 0 bases, with 9 bases spanning the gap. Study-wide results and limits: After one year, T-cell counts and TCRbeta diversity mostly came from new T cells. At around two months after transplant, the alpha-beta T cells were reportedly derived from several hundred expanded clones that came from non-depleted graft cells. After transplant, high TCRbeta diversity at day 60 in some patients arose from surviving recipient T cells and thymic progenitors.

Unique molecular identifiers were incorporated into the prepared TCRbeta library. TCRdb called the PCR reads again in MiXCR, with one record for every CDR3 protein. The profile shows hundreds of thousands of distinct CDR3 sequences, 13% of them singletons. About this clonotype itself: Its antigen remains unidentified.

Material: PBMCs, mostly from graft donor cells, obtained 360 days after TCRalphabeta/CD19-depleted stem cell transplant. The V and J genes are TRBV29-1 and TRBJ1-4, with D unclear. This clonotype was sampled from a male patient younger than 18 who had a stem cell transplant for acute myeloid leukemia, so the T cells may come from the graft donor. The CDR3 region has the DNA TGCAGCGTTGTGCACCCTGCAACTAATGAAAAACTGTTTTTT. It translates to CSVVHPATNEKLFF.